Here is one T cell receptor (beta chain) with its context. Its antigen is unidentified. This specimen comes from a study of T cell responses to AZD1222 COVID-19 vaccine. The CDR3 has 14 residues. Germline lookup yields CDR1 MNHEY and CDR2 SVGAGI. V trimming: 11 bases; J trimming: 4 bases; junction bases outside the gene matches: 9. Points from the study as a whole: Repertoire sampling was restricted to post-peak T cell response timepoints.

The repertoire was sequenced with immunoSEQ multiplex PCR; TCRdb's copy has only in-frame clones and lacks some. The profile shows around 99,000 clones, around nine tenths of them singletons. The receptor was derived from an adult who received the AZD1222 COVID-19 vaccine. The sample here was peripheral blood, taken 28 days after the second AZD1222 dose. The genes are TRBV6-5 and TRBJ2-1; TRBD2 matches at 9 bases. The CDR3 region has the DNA TGTGCCGGATCTAGCGGGGAATCTTACAATGAGCAGTTCTTC. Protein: CAGSSGESYNEQFF.